Listed below are T cell receptor beta chains from one sample, sequenced in a study of spatial heterogeneity in lung cancer. MiXCR, run by TCRdb on the 5' RACE reads, gives a single entry per CDR3 protein. The sample consists of about 39,000 distinct CDR3 sequences, around 3.1% of them appearing once. The sequencing here drew on normal lung tissue next to the tumor, taken at surgery. Receptors originate from a male donor with early-stage non-small cell lung cancer. Both conserved end residues are part of each CDR3.

v_call: TRBV5-1; cdr3_aa: CASSQMGSTGELFF
v_call: TRBV29-1; cdr3_aa: CSVGGGSPPTDTQYF
v_call: TRBV27; cdr3_aa: CASSLSPRDTFYTF
v_call: TRBV7-9; cdr3_aa: CASSPEGKARAFF
v_call: TRBV12-3/TRBV12-4; cdr3_aa: CATALTPSTEAFF
v_call: TRBV5-1; cdr3_aa: CASSLGSLSNEKLFF
v_call: TRBV3-1; cdr3_aa: CASSRTGISYEQYF
v_call: TRBV20-1; cdr3_aa: CSATSTSGSVSNEQFF
v_call: TRBV18; cdr3_aa: CASSPGTADGYTF
v_call: TRBV2; cdr3_aa: CASQEVSWLAGDEQFF
v_call: TRBV7-2; cdr3_aa: CASSPGTTHETQYF
v_call: TRBV5-1; cdr3_aa: CASSLDGGATDTQYF
v_call: TRBV6-5; cdr3_aa: CASSYSAAHYGYTF
v_call: TRBV6-2/TRBV6-3; cdr3_aa: CATFEPGLYNEQFF
v_call: TRBV5-1; cdr3_aa: CASRYMGDSYEQYF
v_call: TRBV3-1; cdr3_aa: CASSQGDRGYTF
v_call: TRBV12-3/TRBV12-4; cdr3_aa: CASSLFERPNEKLFF
v_call: TRBV2; cdr3_aa: CASSARGQPQHF
v_call: TRBV10-3; cdr3_aa: CAAGVSGELFF
v_call: TRBV11-2; cdr3_aa: CASSLPQETQYF
v_call: TRBV6-2/TRBV6-3; cdr3_aa: CASGKINQPQHF
v_call: TRBV6-1; cdr3_aa: CASSESPPPGHEKLFF
v_call: TRBV7-7; cdr3_aa: CASSFKQGHEQYF
v_call: TRBV6-5; cdr3_aa: CASKRFEDSPLHF
v_call: TRBV3-1; cdr3_aa: CASSQASRGIADTQYF
v_call: TRBV2; cdr3_aa: CASRHDRGSYEQYF
v_call: TRBV4-1; cdr3_aa: CASSRAYILANTGELFF
v_call: TRBV2; cdr3_aa: CASSEPFTDTQYF
v_call: TRBV9; cdr3_aa: CASSKHSLGPYEQYF
v_call: TRBV2; cdr3_aa: CASSVGGLGTGELFF
v_call: TRBV7-9; cdr3_aa: CASSLGFSGVGKVLYF
v_call: TRBV5-1; cdr3_aa: CASSPQRVSGGSETQYF
v_call: TRBV5-1; cdr3_aa: CASSLDPAQEAAFF
v_call: TRBV18; cdr3_aa: CASSPPDRGQYEQYF
v_call: TRBV29-1; cdr3_aa: CSAASQGADQPQHF
v_call: TRBV7-8; cdr3_aa: CASSARRPRGGDYNEQFF
v_call: TRBV7-2; cdr3_aa: CASSFVAGGQTDTQYF
v_call: TRBV6-2/TRBV6-3; cdr3_aa: CASMGLAGTYEQYF
v_call: TRBV27; cdr3_aa: CASRGSSTDTQYF
v_call: TRBV3-1; cdr3_aa: CASSHGSIRTGEQETQYF
v_call: TRBV5-1; cdr3_aa: CASSPRQGNTDTQYF
v_call: TRBV11-3; cdr3_aa: CASSLGVSTDTQYF
v_call: TRBV7-2; cdr3_aa: CASSSRDGSGNFPAYEQYF
v_call: TRBV5-5; cdr3_aa: CASSLGQGVDNEQFF
v_call: TRBV2; cdr3_aa: CASSERGSGANVLTF
v_call: TRBV5-1; cdr3_aa: CASSSQGDTEAFF
v_call: TRBV2; cdr3_aa: CASSGSFRYTF
v_call: TRBV4-2; cdr3_aa: CASSQGSSNQPQHF